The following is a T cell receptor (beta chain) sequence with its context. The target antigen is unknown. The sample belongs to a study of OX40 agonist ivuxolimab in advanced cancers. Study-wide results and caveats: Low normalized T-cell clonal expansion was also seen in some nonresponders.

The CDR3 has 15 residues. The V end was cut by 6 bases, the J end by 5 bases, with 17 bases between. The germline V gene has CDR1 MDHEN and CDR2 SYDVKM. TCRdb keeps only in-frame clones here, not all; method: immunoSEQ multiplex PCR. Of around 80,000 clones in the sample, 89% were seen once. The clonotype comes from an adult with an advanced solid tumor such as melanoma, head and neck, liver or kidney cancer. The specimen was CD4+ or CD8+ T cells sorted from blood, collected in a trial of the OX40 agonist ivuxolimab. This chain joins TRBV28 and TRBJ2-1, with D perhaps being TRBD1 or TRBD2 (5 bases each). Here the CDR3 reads CASSYGTRSHNEQFF. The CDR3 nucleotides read TGTGCCAGCAGCTACGGGACCCGGTCCCACAATGAGCAGTTCTTC.